Listed below are T cell receptor beta chains from one sample, sequenced in a study of blood T cell repertoires in COVID-19. The repertoire was sequenced with immunoSEQ multiplex PCR; TCRdb's copy has only in-frame clones and lacks some. The table has some 62,000 clones, approximately 78% seen once; the top ten hold 13% to 15%. The sequencing input was peripheral blood. The source of these receptors is a man aged 60 to 75 with COVID-19, enrolled during active disease. CDR3s include the opening cysteine and the closing phenylalanine or tryptophan. D genes are given only for firm matches. Expanded clones get a size class; other rows say once, few or many, or leave the size out.

>TRBV5-5|TRBD2|few|TRBJ2-3
TGTGCCAGCAGCGCTACAGCGGGGGGAGCAGATACGCAGTATTTT
CASSATAGGADTQYF
>TRBV5-5|TRBD2|NA|TRBJ2-5
TGTGCCAGCAGCCCCGGGCCCGGGGGGGAGACCCAGTACTTC
CASSPGPGGETQYF
>TRBV6-5|NA|NA|TRBJ2-2
TGTGCCAGCAGGCCCGTGGCTTCCGGGGAGCTGTTTTTT
CASRPVASGELFF
>TRBV27|TRBD2|NA|TRBJ2-3
TGTGCCAGCCGGGAGGGGGTTCTCACAGATACGCAGTATTTT
CASREGVLTDTQYF
>TRBV9|NA|NA|TRBJ1-1
TGTGCCAGCAGCGTCGGACACATGAACACTGAAGCTTTCTTT
CASSVGHMNTEAFF
>TRBV5-1|NA|few|TRBJ2-3
TGCGCCAGCAGCTTGGTGATCCCAGGGACAGATACGCAGTATTTT
CASSLVIPGTDTQYF
>TRBV11-3|NA|once|TRBJ1-2
TGTGCCAGCAGGACAATTGGGGGGGCCGCCTATGGCTACACCTTC
CASRTIGGAAYGYTF
>TRBV11-2|NA|NA|TRBJ2-7
TGTGCCAGCAGCTTAGATCGGGGACACGTTTCCTACGAGCAGTACTTC
CASSLDRGHVSYEQYF
>TRBV19|NA|NA|TRBJ2-7
TGTGCCAGTAACCTCCGCGGGACCGATTCCTACGAGCAGTACTTC
CASNLRGTDSYEQYF
>TRBV7-6|NA|NA|TRBJ1-4
TGTGCCAGCAGCTTAGAGAGTAATGAAAAACTGTTTTTT
CASSLESNEKLFF
>TRBV2|NA|NA|TRBJ1-3
TGTGCCAGCAGGCGGTCGGACTCTGGAAACACCATATATTTT
CASRRSDSGNTIYF
>TRBV18|NA|NA|TRBJ1-2
TGTGCCAGCTCAATATTACAGGGTGATGACTATGGCTACACCTTC
CASSILQGDDYGYTF
>TRBV5-5|TRBD1|NA|TRBJ1-6
TGTGCCAGCAGCCCCCGACAGGGTTATTCACCCCTCCACTTT
CASSPRQGYSPLHF
>TRBV21-1|NA|once|TRBJ2-5
TGTGCCAGCAGCAAAAGCCACTTGGGAATAGGATCCTCCCGGGGCCAAGAGACCCAGTACTTC
CASSKSHLGIGSSRGQETQYF
>TRBV2|NA|NA|TRBJ2-3
TGTGCCAGCAGTGACAGGGCCGATACGCAGTATTTT
CASSDRADTQYF
>TRBV9|TRBD2|NA|TRBJ2-5
TGTGCCAGCAGCGCGGGACTAGAGCCCCCAGAGACCCAGTACTTC
CASSAGLEPPETQYF
>TRBV12-5|NA|once|TRBJ2-3
TGTGCTAGTGGTTTGAAAGCGACGGGGACAGATACGCAGTATTTT
CASGLKATGTDTQYF
>TRBV6-5|TRBD2|NA|TRBJ2-5
TGTGCCAGCAGTTACCGGGGAGTAGCGGGCACCCAGTACTTC
CASSYRGVAGTQYF
>TRBV5-1|TRBD2|NA|TRBJ2-3
TGCGCCAGCAGCTTGACTAGCGGGAGTGGCACAGATACGCAGTATTTT
CASSLTSGSGTDTQYF
>TRBV11-2|TRBD1|NA|TRBJ2-7
TGTGCCAGCAGCTTAGATCAGGGACCAGGGGGAATCTTC
CASSLDQGPGGIF
>TRBV28|NA|NA|TRBJ2-7
TGTGCCAGCAGTTTAGTCTACTACGAGCAGTACTTC
CASSLVYYEQYF
>TRBV7-3|TRBD2|NA|TRBJ2-3
TGTGCCAGCAGTCTGGCAGGGAGGGGAAATACGCAGTATTTT
CASSLAGRGNTQYF
>TRBV3-1/TRBV3-2|TRBD1|NA|TRBJ1-2
TGTGCCAGCAGCCTTTCCGGGGACAGCGAGAACTATGGCTACACCTTC
CASSLSGDSENYGYTF
>TRBV28|TRBD1|NA|TRBJ1-2
TGTGCCAGCAGACCGGGACAGGGGGCCCCTAACTATGGCTACACCTTC
CASRPGQGAPNYGYTF
>TRBV4-2|NA|NA|TRBJ2-5
TGTGCCAGCAGCCTGGGCCAGGGCGGAGAGACCCAGTACTTC
CASSLGQGGETQYF
>TRBV15|TRBD2|once|TRBJ2-2
TGTGCCACCAGCAGCGGACTAGCTAGGGGTTCAGGGGAGCTGTTTTTT
CATSSGLARGSGELFF
>TRBV3-1/TRBV3-2|NA|NA|TRBJ1-6
TGTGCCAGCAGCCAAGGCTTGAGAGATTCACCCCTCCACTTT
CASSQGLRDSPLHF
>TRBV7-9|NA|NA|TRBJ1-5
TGTGCCAGCAGACCTCTCACAGGTTGGGATCAGCCCCAGCATTTT
CASRPLTGWDQPQHF
>TRBV1|NA|NA|TRBJ2-1
TGCACCAGCAGCCAAGATAGGACTAGCGGGGACAATGAGCAGTTCTTC
CTSSQDRTSGDNEQFF
>TRBV5-1|TRBD2|NA|TRBJ2-3
TGCGCCAGCAGCTTCGGGCGGGAGGGGACAGATACGCAGTATTTT
CASSFGREGTDTQYF
>TRBV5-1|NA|NA|TRBJ2-6
TGCGCCAGCAGCTACGCTAATCGCTCTGGGGCCAACGTCCTGACTTTC
CASSYANRSGANVLTF
>TRBV7-3|TRBD2|NA|TRBJ2-7
TGTGCCAGCAGCCCTAGCGGAGGAAACTACGAGCAGTACTTC
CASSPSGGNYEQYF
>TRBV30|NA|NA|TRBJ1-6
TGTGCCTGGACCGAGGGGGATTCACCCCTCCACTTT
CAWTEGDSPLHF
>TRBV2|NA|NA|TRBJ2-6
TGTGCCAGCAAGTTAGTGATCTCTGGGGCCAACGTCCTGACTTTC
CASKLVISGANVLTF
>TRBV6-4|NA|NA|TRBJ2-6
TGTGCCAGCAGTGACTCGACAGCTGGGGCCAACGTCCTGACTTTC
CASSDSTAGANVLTF
>TRBV5-1|TRBD1|NA|TRBJ2-5
TGCGCCAGCAGCTTGGCCGGACAGGCTGGGGAGACCCAGTACTTC
CASSLAGQAGETQYF
>TRBV5-1|TRBD1|once|TRBJ1-2
TGCGCCAGCAGCGCCGGGACAGGGGGCGCCGGTGGCTACACCTTC
CASSAGTGGAGGYTF
>TRBV2|NA|NA|TRBJ2-7
TGTGCCAGCAGTGATGCCTCGGGACACTCGTCGCGGGAGCAGTACTTC
CASSDASGHSSREQYF
>TRBV4-1|NA|NA|TRBJ1-2
TGCGCCAGCAGCCAAATATCCGACAGTACCTATGGCTACACCTTC
CASSQISDSTYGYTF
>TRBV19|NA|NA|TRBJ2-4
TGTGCCAGTAGTAGCGGCCAGGGAAGTAAAAACATTCAGTACTTC
CASSSGQGSKNIQYF
>TRBV3-1/TRBV3-2|TRBD2|NA|TRBJ2-3
TGTGCCAGCAGCCAGGGACTACGGGACACAGATACGCAGTATTTT
CASSQGLRDTDTQYF
>TRBV2|NA|NA|TRBJ1-3
TGTGCCAGTCTCTATAGCCTCTCTGGAAACACCATATATTTT
CASLYSLSGNTIYF
>TRBV6-1|NA|NA|TRBJ1-2
TGTGCCAGCAGTGAAGTCCCCGAGGAAGGCTACACCTTC
CASSEVPEEGYTF
>TRBV19|NA|NA|TRBJ1-5
TGTGCCAGTAGTTCCCAGATTAGCAATCAGCCCCAGCATTTT
CASSSQISNQPQHF
>TRBV7-7|NA|NA|TRBJ2-5
TGTGCCAGCAGTCCCTCCCGACTGGCAGAGACCCAGTACTTC
CASSPSRLAETQYF
>TRBV19|TRBD2|once|TRBJ2-7
TGTGCCAGTAGCCGGACTAGCGGCGCCTACGAGCAGTACTTC
CASSRTSGAYEQYF